This TCR beta chain was sequenced in a study of spatial heterogeneity in lung cancer. Overall study: The 60 to 80 donors had untreated early-stage non-small cell lung cancer. As counted in raw reads, each unique TCR and UMI combination appeared more than ten times on average.

Trimming took 6 bases from V and 5 from J, leaving 16 bases between them. The CDR3 has 13 amino acids. CDR1 and CDR2 from the germline V gene are SQVTM and ANQGSEA. Study-wide results and limits: Blood carried ubiquitous expanded tumor TCRs more at resection than follow-up.

TCRdb analysed the 5' RACE reads with MiXCR anew, one entry per CDR3 protein. Of about 47,000 distinct CDR3 sequences listed, less than 9% are singletons. This clonotype occurred many times. Antigen: not known. Time point denoted: blood at routine non-recurrence follow-up after resection. Whole RNA, which was extracted from tumor, nontumor lung tissue or frozen PBMC, was sequenced without any cell sorting. This TCR came from a female donor with early-stage non-small cell lung cancer. This chain connects TRBV29-1 to TRBJ2-5; D tentatively fits TRBD1 or TRBD2 (6 bases each). The material was PBMCs, obtained at follow-up. CDR3 nucleotides: TGCAGCGTGGGTCAAAGGGGGGTTGAGACCCAGTACTTC. Translating it yields CSVGQRGVETQYF. Supplemented by reference TRBV29-1 and TRBJ2-5, the full variable domain reads SAVISQKPSRDICQRGTSLTIQCQVDSQVTMMFWYRQQPGQSLTLIATANQGSEATYESGFVIDKFPISRPNLTFSTLTVSNMSPEDSSIYLCSVGQRGVETQYFGPGTRLLVL.